This T cell receptor (beta chain) is from a study of T cells in Graves' hyperthyroidism and ophthalmopathy. Study-level points and caveats: In validation, the model predicted ophthalmopathy. These predictions came a median about 6.5 months before onset. Most thyroid clonotypes expanded above 0.001 were also detected in blood.

Researchers amplified the TCR beta CDR3 regions from RNA transcripts. When the TCR CDR3 underwent first-round RT-PCR, the HTBI primer set was used. TCRdb passed the multiplex PCR reads through MiXCR, listing each CDR3 protein once. This sample has roughly 240,000 distinct CDR3 sequences; 24% occur once, and the top ten carry roughly a third. Trimming took 3 bases from V and 3 from J; bases not matched to a gene: 10. The CDR3 contains 15 residues. Per germline, CDR1 DFQATT and CDR2 SNEGSKA (reference sequence). At least 3 on the Clinical Activity Score was recorded for ophthalmopathy patients, who also had NOSPECS grade at least 4 and duration under 3 months. Patients with uncontrolled infections, other autoimmune diseases, pregnancy or lactation were excluded. This clonotype was seen many times. What it recognizes is unknown.

The V gene is TRBV20-1, the J gene TRBJ2-7; 8 bases are a match to TRBD2. The sequence was obtained from a woman in her forties with Graves' ophthalmopathy. Specimen: blood. CDR3 nucleotides: TGCAGTGCTAGGGGTACGACTAGCGCTTACTACGAGCAGTACTTC. Its translation: CSARGTTSAYYEQYF.